This TCR beta chain originates from a study of T cell changes during pregnancy in multiple sclerosis. V shed 4 bases and J 12 bases; nucleotides not matched to a gene: 17. The CDR3 consists of 15 residues. CDR1 SGHRS and CDR2 YFSETQ come from the germline V gene. Generated by immunoSEQ multiplex PCR, the TCRdb table keeps only in-frame clones and is missing some. This sample has under 95,000 clones, with roughly 94% found just once. The clonotype comes from a female donor in good health, enrolled as a control in a pregnancy study. The source material was peripheral blood, sampled in the second trimester of pregnancy. The chain recombines TRBV5-1 with TRBJ1-2; 8 nucleotides line up with TRBD1. The chain's CDR3 is CASSPDRPTGEGHTF. The CDR3 region has the DNA TGCGCCAGCAGCCCCGACCGACCGACAGGGGAGGGCCACACCTTC. The variable domain in full, completed from reference TRBV5-1 and TRBJ1-2, reads KAGVTQTPRYLIKTRGQQVTLSCSPISGHRSVSWYQQTPGQGLQFLFEYFSETQRNKGNFPGRFSGRQFSNSRSEMNVSTLELGDSALYLCASSPDRPTGEGHTFGSGTRLTVV.